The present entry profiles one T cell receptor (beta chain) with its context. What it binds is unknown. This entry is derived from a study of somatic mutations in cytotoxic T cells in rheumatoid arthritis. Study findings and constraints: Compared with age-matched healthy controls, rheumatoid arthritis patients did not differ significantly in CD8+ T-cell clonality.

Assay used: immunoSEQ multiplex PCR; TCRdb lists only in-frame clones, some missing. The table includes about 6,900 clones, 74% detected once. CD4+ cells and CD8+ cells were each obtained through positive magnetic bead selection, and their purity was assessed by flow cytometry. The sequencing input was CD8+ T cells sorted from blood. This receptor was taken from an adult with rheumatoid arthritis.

The CDR3 is CASSLRTAGAGNEQFF. The CDR3 DNA sequence: TGTGCCAGCAGCCTACGAACCGCGGGAGCGGGGAATGAGCAGTTCTTC. The chain uses TRBV5-6 and TRBJ2-1; TRBD2 agrees at 7 bases. The CDR3 sequence is 16 residues long. The V gene end was trimmed by 4 bases and the J gene end by 7 bases; junction bases not matched to a gene: 14. Germline assignment: CDR1 SGHDT and CDR2 YYEEEE.